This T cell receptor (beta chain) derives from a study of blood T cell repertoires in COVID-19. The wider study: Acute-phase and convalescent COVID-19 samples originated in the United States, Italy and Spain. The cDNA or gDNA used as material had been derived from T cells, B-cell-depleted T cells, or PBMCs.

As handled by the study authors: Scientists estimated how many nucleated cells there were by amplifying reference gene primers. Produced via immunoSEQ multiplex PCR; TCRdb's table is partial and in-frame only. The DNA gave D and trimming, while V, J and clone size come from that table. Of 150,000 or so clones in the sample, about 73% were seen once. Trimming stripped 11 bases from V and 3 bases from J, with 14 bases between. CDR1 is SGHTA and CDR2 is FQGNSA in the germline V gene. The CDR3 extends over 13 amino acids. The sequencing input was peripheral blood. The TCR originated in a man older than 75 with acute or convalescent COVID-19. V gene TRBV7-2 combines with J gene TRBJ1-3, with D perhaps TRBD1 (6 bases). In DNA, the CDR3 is TGTGCCGGGGGCCGGGACAATGGAAACACCATATATTTT. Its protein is CAGGRDNGNTIYF.